The present T cell receptor beta chain was sequenced within a study of T-cell reconstitution after alpha-beta-depleted transplantation in children. Study outcomes and limitations: Several hundred rapidly expanded clones from non-depleted graft cells reportedly supplied alpha-beta T cells about two months post-transplant. Diversity and T-cell counts at one year after transplant derived mostly from new T cells.

A TCRbeta library incorporating unique molecular identifiers was prepared. TCRdb ran MiXCR on the PCR reads and lists one entry per CDR3 protein. The table records about 440,000 distinct CDR3 sequences, roughly two fifths of them present only once. For this clonotype: Its antigen is as yet unknown.

Germline lookup yields CDR1 LGHDT and CDR2 YNNKEL (reference sequence). The CDR3 length is 16 residues. Germline trimming cut 1 base from V and 8 bases from J; bases unmatched to any gene: 11. The TCR was taken from a girl aged 2 to 10 with aplastic anemia, due to receive a stem cell transplant. The chain combines TRBV3-1 with TRBJ2-1; 7 bases align to TRBD2. Sequencing was performed on PBMCs, taken before TCRalphabeta/CD19-depleted stem cell transplant. CDR3 residues: CASSQVHGRSVYEQFF. The CDR3 DNA sequence: TGTGCCAGCAGCCAAGTCCACGGGAGGTCCGTCTATGAGCAGTTCTTC.